The 25 T cell receptor beta chains presented below share a single source sample, sequenced in a study of blood T cell repertoires in COVID-19 (dated by TCRdb to the early 2020s). Libraries were prepared through the immunoSEQ multiplex PCR assay. The table comes from immuneACCESS by way of TCRdb, which keeps in-frame sequences with V and J called. Part of the clones is missing from these tables; in studies checked, under half for an unresolved V gene and the rest for unknown reasons. The sample records about 230,000 clones, roughly 84% of which are singletons. The ten largest clones capture roughly 27% of the sample. The source material was peripheral blood. Source of these receptors: a man aged 35 to 55 with acute or convalescent COVID-19.

The chain links TRBV29-1 to TRBJ2-3; a possible D gene is TRBD1 (5 bases). Germline assignment: CDR1 SQVTM and CDR2 ANQGSEA. This CDR3 is 15 amino acids long. V was trimmed by 0 bases and J by 2 bases, leaving 12 bases between them. The CDR3 nucleotides read TGCAGCGTTGAAGATCGAGGACAAAACACAGATACGCAGTATTTT. This sequence encodes CSVEDRGQNTDTQYF.

This clone was observed a few times. This rearrangement joins TRBV7-9 to TRBJ1-2, with 11 bases that match TRBD1. There are 14 residues in the CDR3. Germline V gene sequence: CDR1 SEHNR, CDR2 FQNEAQ (reference sequence). V shed 7 bases, J shed 8 bases, and the junction held 9 bases outside the gene matches. CDR3 DNA sequence: TGTGCCAGCACCTCACTGGACAGGGGGCTCGGCTACACCTTC. This translates into CASTSLDRGLGYTF.

The chain employs TRBV21-1 and TRBJ2-1; the table gives TRBD2 as D, unverified against the DNA. TRBV21-1 is described as a pseudogene. This CDR3 comprises 19 residues. The CDR3 sequence is CASSPIPGLANGENNEQFF. CDR3 coding DNA: TGTGCCAGCAGCCCCATTCCGGGACTAGCGAACGGGGAAAACAATGAGCAGTTCTTC.

This clone was detected only once. The V call is TRBV5-4, the J call TRBJ2-2, with 8 bases aligning to TRBD1. CDR3 length: 13 amino acids. Germline V gene data show CDR1 as SGHNT and CDR2 as YYREEE (reference sequence). V lost 4 bases to trimming and J lost 6 bases; unmatched junction nucleotides: 2. The CDR3: CASSLQGAGELFF. The CDR3 DNA reads as TGTGCCAGCAGCCTACAGGGGGCCGGGGAGCTGTTTTTT.

This clone was counted between two and nine times. The chain couples TRBV6-6 to TRBJ2-2; TRBD1 matches at 7 bases. CDR3 size: 16 residues. Germline CDR1 is MNHNY and CDR2 is SVGAGI (reference sequence). Unmatched junction bases numbered 13, after V lost 5 bases and J lost 7 bases. The CDR3 here is CASSQRQGLKGGELFF. In DNA, the CDR3 is TGTGCCAGCAGTCAAAGACAGGGTTTGAAGGGCGGGGAGCTGTTTTTT.

This sequence joins TRBV9 and TRBJ2-1, with TRBD2 identical over 7 bases. Germline lookup yields CDR1 SGDLS and CDR2 YYNGEE. CDR3 size: 15 residues. V gave up 4 bases and J gave up 6 bases; unmatched junction bases: 10. CDR3: CASSPLATPSNEQFF. The CDR3 nucleotides are TGTGCCAGCAGCCCACTAGCGACCCCTAGCAATGAGCAGTTCTTC.

The chain employs TRBV18 and TRBJ1-1, with a possible D match to TRBD1 (6 bases). V lost 6 bases and J lost 4, with 18 bases in between. The CDR3 covers 15 residues. Looked up from germline, CDR1 is KGHSH and CDR2 is LQKENI. The CDR3: CASSQNQGGGTEAFF. The CDR3 DNA reads as TGTGCCAGCTCCCAAAATCAAGGGGGGGGCACTGAAGCTTTCTTT.

V usage is TRBV7-8 and J usage is TRBJ2-7, with D tentatively TRBD1 (6 bases). V lost 4 bases to trimming and J lost 5 bases, with 15 bases between them. Germline V CDR1 and CDR2: SGHVS, FQNEAQ. This CDR3 spans 14 amino acids. The CDR3 reads CASSSRGEGHEQYF. The CDR3 DNA is TGTGCCAGCAGCTCCAGGGGTGAAGGGCACGAGCAGTACTTC.

The V call is TRBV7-6, the J call TRBJ1-1; D not resolved. This CDR3 comprises 14 residues. The V gene lost 5 bases and the J gene lost 2 bases, with 12 bases spanning the gap. Germline CDR1 SGHVS, CDR2 FNYEAQ. The chain's CDR3 is CASSLLVENTEAFF. CDR3 bases: TGTGCCAGCAGCCTCCTAGTGGAAAACACTGAAGCTTTCTTT.

The chain combines TRBV30 with TRBJ2-5; 7 bases are a match to TRBD2. This CDR3 contains 13 residues. V was clipped by 8 bases and J by 7 bases; unmatched bases: 13. Germline V gene data show CDR1 as GTSNPN and CDR2 as SVGIG (reference sequence). The CDR3 sequence: CAANRREPGTQYF. The CDR3 nucleotides read TGTGCCGCCAATAGGCGGGAGCCAGGGACCCAGTACTTC.

J is TRBJ2-5 and V is TRBV18; 9 positions agree with TRBD2. V was pared by 3 bases and J by 1 base, with 6 bases of the junction left unmatched. The CDR3 contains 16 residues. CDR1 is KGHSH and CDR2 is LQKENI in the germline V gene. CDR3 DNA sequence: TGTGCCAGCTCACCTACTCTAGCGGGAAGCCAAGAGACCCAGTACTTC. Translation gives CASSPTLAGSQETQYF.

This rearrangement joins TRBV7-8 to TRBJ2-5, with 7 bases aligning to TRBD2. CDR3 size: 16 residues. V lost 5 bases and J lost 5; bases outside the gene matches: 14. Germline V gene sequence: CDR1 SGHVS, CDR2 FQNEAQ. The CDR3 coding sequence is TGTGCCAGCAGCCCCCACTCTTGGGGGGGAGAGGAGACCCAGTACTTC. Amino acid sequence: CASSPHSWGGEETQYF.

In its sample, this clone was seen a few times. The chain recombines TRBV5-4 with TRBJ2-1; D might be TRBD2 (6 bases). V was shortened by 0 bases and J by 6 bases, with 10 bases between the two germline ends. The CDR3 is 14 residues long. Germline V gives CDR1 SGHNT, CDR2 YYREEE (reference sequence). The CDR3 nucleotides read TGTGCCAGCAGCTTGGATCTGCGGGGCAATGAGCAGTTCTTC. Encoded protein: CASSLDLRGNEQFF.

The V gene is TRBV30, the J gene TRBJ1-2; D is perhaps TRBD1 (5 bases). Trimming stripped 4 bases from V and 3 bases from J, with 12 bases between. The CDR3 is made up of 13 amino acids. Germline CDR1 GTSNPN, CDR2 SVGIG (reference sequence). The CDR3 DNA sequence: TGTGCCTGGACCTTAGGGGATGACTATGGCTACACCTTC. Translated, it gives CAWTLGDDYGYTF.

The V call is TRBV10-3, the J call TRBJ2-1, with 9 bases lining up with TRBD2. CDR1 is ENHRY, CDR2 SYGVKD, per germline. The CDR3 spans 16 residues. V was pared by 4 bases and J by 5 bases, with 9 bases of the junction left unmatched. The DNA of the CDR3 is TGTGCCATCAGTGGGACGCGGGAGGGCCGAAACAATGAGCAGTTCTTC. Translated, it gives CAISGTREGRNNEQFF.

The genes are TRBV3-1 (or the pseudogene TRBV3-2) and TRBJ2-2, with D possibly matching TRBD2 (5 bases). Germline values: CDR1 LGHDT, CDR2 YNNKEL (reference sequence). The CDR3 covers 14 residues. The V and J ends lost 1 base and 7 bases respectively, with 10 bases between them. CDR3 sequence reads: CASSQVLAGGELFF. The CDR3 bases are TGTGCCAGCAGCCAAGTGCTAGCAGGCGGGGAGCTGTTTTTT.

Only one count was recorded for this clone. J is TRBJ2-7 and V is TRBV6-5, with 9 bases aligning to TRBD1. The CDR3 spans 12 residues. The germline V gene encodes CDR1 MNHEY and CDR2 SVGAGI. This CDR3 reads CASQGATYEQYF. The CDR3 DNA reads TGTGCTTCACAGGGGGCGACCTACGAGCAGTACTTC.

The sample holds one count of this clone. V gene TRBV5-1 combines with J gene TRBJ2-3; maybe TRBD2 (6 bases). V lost 4 bases and J lost 10, with 16 bases in between. The CDR3 runs to 13 residues. Germline CDR1 and CDR2: SGHRS and YFSETQ. The CDR3 loop reads CASSRGTSGAQYF. In nucleotides, the CDR3 is TGCGCCAGCAGCCGCGGGACTTCGGGGGCGCAGTATTTT.

The chain carries TRBV7-2 and TRBJ2-2; tentatively, D is TRBD2 (5 bases). The CDR3 runs to 15 residues. CDR1 is SGHTA, CDR2 FQGNSA, per germline. V was cut by 0 bases and J by 2 bases, with 7 bases left in between. CDR3 residues: CASSLASGNTGELFF. In DNA, the CDR3 is TGTGCCAGCAGCTTAGCCAGCGGAAACACCGGGGAGCTGTTTTTT.

The chain has TRBV10-2 and TRBJ1-4; 11 bases are shared with TRBD1. Germline CDR1 and CDR2: WSHSY and SAAADI. V trimming: 0 bases; J trimming: 6 bases; junction bases outside the gene matches: 0. The CDR3 has 15 amino acids. CDR3 DNA sequence: TGCGCCAGCAGTGAGTCGGGACAGGGGGATGAAAAACTGTTTTTT. Its translation: CASSESGQGDEKLFF.

The chain links TRBV27 to TRBJ2-7, with D perhaps TRBD1 (6 bases). The CDR3 has 15 amino acids. V lost 1 base and J lost 4, with 14 bases in between. Germline values: CDR1 MNHEY, CDR2 SMNVEV (reference sequence). CDR3 region: CASSLFAGVRYEQYF. The CDR3 DNA follows: TGTGCCAGCAGTTTATTCGCAGGGGTAAGATACGAGCAGTACTTC.

The chain couples TRBV2 to TRBJ1-2; no clear D. V lost 2 bases and J lost 8, with 15 bases in between. CDR1 SNHLY and CDR2 FYNNEI come from the germline V gene. This CDR3 is 14 amino acids long. In DNA, the CDR3 is TGTGCCAGCAGTGAAATTGTAGGGAGAGACGGCTACACCTTC. Residues: CASSEIVGRDGYTF.

The chain is built from TRBV18 and TRBJ2-1; no clear D. CDR1 and CDR2 from the germline V gene are KGHSH and LQKENI. Trimming removed 6 bases from V and 4 bases from J, with 7 bases in between. The CDR3 contains 12 residues. In nucleotides, the CDR3 is TGTGCCAGCTCCTTGAGTTACAATGAGCAGTTCTTC. Translating gives CASSLSYNEQFF.

This clone came up once. The chain links TRBV6-6 to TRBJ1-5; D is possibly TRBD1 (6 bases). Germline CDR1 MNHNY, CDR2 SVGAGI (reference sequence). Trimming left V 2 bases short and J 10 bases short, with 12 bases between. The CDR3 length is 13 residues. The CDR3 is CASSYVQGYPQHF. The CDR3 DNA reads as TGTGCCAGCAGTTACGTACAGGGATATCCCCAGCATTTT.

The chain links TRBV27 to TRBJ1-1; a weak D match, TRBD1 (5 bases). Germline V gene sequence: CDR1 MNHEY, CDR2 SMNVEV (reference sequence). The CDR3 is made up of 15 amino acids. V was trimmed by 0 bases and J by 4 bases, leaving 12 bases between them. In nucleotides, the CDR3 is TGTGCCAGCAGTTTATCGAAGGGGCGTGGCACTGAAGCTTTCTTT. It codes for CASSLSKGRGTEAFF.